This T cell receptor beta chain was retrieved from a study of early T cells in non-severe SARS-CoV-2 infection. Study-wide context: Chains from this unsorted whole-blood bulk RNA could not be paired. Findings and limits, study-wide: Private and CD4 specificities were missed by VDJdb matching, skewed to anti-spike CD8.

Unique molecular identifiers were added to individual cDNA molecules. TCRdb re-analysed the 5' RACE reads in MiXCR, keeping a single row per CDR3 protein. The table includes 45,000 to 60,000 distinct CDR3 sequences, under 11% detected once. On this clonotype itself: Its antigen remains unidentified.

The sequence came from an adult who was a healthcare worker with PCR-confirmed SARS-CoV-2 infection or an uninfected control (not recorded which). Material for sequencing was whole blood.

As DNA, the CDR3 is TGTGCCAGCAGCCAGGCAGCGGCTTTTAACTATGGCTACACCTTC. Encoded protein: CASSQAAAFNYGYTF. V is TRBV7-2 and J is TRBJ1-2; D unclear. Trimming left V 5 bases short and J 1 base short, with 14 bases between. The CDR3 loop spans 15 amino acids. Germline V CDR1 and CDR2: SGHTA, FQGNSA.